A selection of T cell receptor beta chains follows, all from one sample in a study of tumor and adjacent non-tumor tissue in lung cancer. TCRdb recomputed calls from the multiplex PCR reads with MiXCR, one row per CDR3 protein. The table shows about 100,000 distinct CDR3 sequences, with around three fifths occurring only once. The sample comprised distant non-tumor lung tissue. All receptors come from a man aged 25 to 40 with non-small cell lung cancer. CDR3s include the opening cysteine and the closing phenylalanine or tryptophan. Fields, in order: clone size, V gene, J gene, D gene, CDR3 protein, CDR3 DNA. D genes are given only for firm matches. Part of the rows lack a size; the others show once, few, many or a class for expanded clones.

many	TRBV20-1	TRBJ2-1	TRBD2	CSARLAPAYNEQFF	TGCAGTGCGAGACTAGCGCCTGCCTACAATGAGCAGTTCTTC
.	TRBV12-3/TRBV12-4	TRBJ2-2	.	CASSLAWGAGELFF	TGTGCCAGCAGTTTAGCATGGGGCGCCGGGGAGCTGTTTTTT
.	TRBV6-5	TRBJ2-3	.	CDSSSTPPGWGNQPQYF	TGTGACAGCAGCTCGACCCCCCCTGGATGGGGCAATCAGCCCCAGTATTTT
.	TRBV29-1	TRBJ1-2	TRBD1	CSAHDRGELWGYTF	TGTAGCGCTCACGACAGGGGGGAATTATGGGGCTACACCTTC
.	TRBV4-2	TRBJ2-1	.	CASSQSTSSGYNEQFF	TGTGCAAGCAGCCAGTCTACTTCATCGGGGTACAATGAGCAGTTCTTC
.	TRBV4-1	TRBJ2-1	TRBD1	CASSQVIDRGPYNEQFF	TGCGCCAGCAGCCAAGTAATAGACAGGGGCCCCTACAATGAGCAGTTCTTC
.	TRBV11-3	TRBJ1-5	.	CANSPTGSNQAQHF	TGTGCCAACAGCCCAACAGGGAGCAATCAGGCCCAGCATTTT
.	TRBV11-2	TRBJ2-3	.	CASSQSTVTEYF	TGTGCCAGCAGCCAAAGCACAGTTACGGAGTATTTT
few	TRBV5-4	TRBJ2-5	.	CASSRDSGLGETQYF	TGTGCCAGCAGTCGAGATAGTGGGCTGGGGGAGACCCAGTACTTC
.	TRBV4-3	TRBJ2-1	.	CASSPPPWRRDNEQLF	TGCGCCAGCAGCCCCCCCCCATGGAGACGAGACAATGAGCAGCTCTTC
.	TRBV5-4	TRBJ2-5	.	CASGRVQETQYF	TGTGCCAGCGGACGGGTTCAAGAGACTCAGTACTTC
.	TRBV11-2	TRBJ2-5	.	CASTQVVIGMETQYF	TGCGCCAGCACCCAAGTAGTAATCGGTATGGAGACCCAGTACTTC
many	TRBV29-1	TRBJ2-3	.	CSVAFGITDTQYF	TGCAGCGTTGCTTTCGGGATCACAGATACGCAGTATTTT
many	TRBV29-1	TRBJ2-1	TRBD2	CSVGTSGTWNEQFF	TGCAGCGTGGGGACTAGCGGGACTTGGAATGAGCAGTTCTTC
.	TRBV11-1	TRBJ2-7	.	CASGFSAAYEQYF	TGTGCCAGCGGCTTCTCTGCAGCCTACGAGCAGTACTTC
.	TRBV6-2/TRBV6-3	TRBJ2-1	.	CASEDLQNMGEQFF	TGTGCTAGCGAGGACTTACAGAATATGGGTGAGCAGTTCTTC
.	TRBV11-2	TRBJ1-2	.	CASSHSQATVNYGYTF	TGTGCCAGCAGCCACTCACAGGCGACAGTTAACTATGGCTACACCTTC
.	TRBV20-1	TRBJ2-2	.	CSARDEKWGSTGELFF	TGCAGTGCTAGAGATGAAAAGTGGGGTAGCACCGGGGAGCTGTTTTTT
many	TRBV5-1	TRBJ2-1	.	CASSLGQVRHEQFF	TGCGCCAGCAGCTTGGGACAGGTCCGCCATGAGCAGTTCTTC
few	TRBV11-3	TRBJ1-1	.	CASSASPAPGTEAFF	TGTGCCAGCAGCGCCTCACCTGCCCCGGGCACTGAAGCTTTCTTT
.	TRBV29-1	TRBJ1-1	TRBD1	CNAGGQRGRMNTEAFF	TGCAACGCTGGGGGACAGAGAGGCAGAATGAACACTGAAGCTTTCTTT
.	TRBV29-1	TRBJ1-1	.	CSVEEDACAEAFF	TGCAGCGTTGAAGAGGATGCTTGTGCTGAAGCTTTCTTT